The 26 T cell receptor beta chains listed next were all sequenced from one sample in a study of T-cell reconstitution after alpha-beta-depleted transplantation in children. The TCRbeta library was prepared with unique molecular identifiers. TCRdb processed the PCR reads anew with MiXCR; each CDR3 protein has one entry. This table holds almost 500,000 distinct CDR3 sequences, over 9.5% found once. The source was PBMCs, collected before TCRalphabeta/CD19-depleted stem cell transplant. The receptor set was obtained from a child under 10 years old with inherited bone marrow failure, due to receive a stem cell transplant.

This clonotype was counted between two and nine times. The V and J genes are TRBV19 and TRBJ2-7, with 7 bases aligning to TRBD2. Trimming at V came to 6 bases and at J to 2 bases, leaving 7 bases not matched to a gene. Germline CDR1 is LNHDA and CDR2 is SQIVND (reference sequence). There are 14 residues in the CDR3. The CDR3 protein is CASRLAGAPYEQYF. The CDR3 region has the DNA TGTGCCAGTAGGCTGGCGGGAGCCCCCTACGAGCAGTACTTC.

The table lists this clonotype with many counts. The rearrangement uses TRBV2 and TRBJ1-1; D may be TRBD1 (6 bases). The germline V gene has CDR1 SNHLY and CDR2 FYNNEI. The CDR3 runs to 14 residues. Between the trimmed V and J ends, which lost 0 bases and 5 bases, there was a span of 10 bases. The CDR3 region is CASSEAGGSTEAFF. The DNA of the CDR3 is TGTGCCAGCAGTGAAGCAGGGGGGAGTACTGAAGCTTTCTTT.

The table lists this clonotype with many counts. The chain employs TRBV12-3 or TRBV12-4 and TRBJ2-7; possible D gene TRBD2, 5 bases. This CDR3 has 12 amino acids. Between the trimmed V and J ends, which lost 7 bases and 0 bases, there was a span of 7 bases. This chain's CDR3 is CASNEGSYEQYF. CDR3 DNA sequence: TGTGCCAGCAATGAGGGCTCCTACGAGCAGTACTTC.

The chain recombines TRBV10-2 with TRBJ2-1, with 7 bases identical to TRBD2. V was clipped by 7 bases and J by 8 bases; unmatched bases: 11. Germline V CDR1 and CDR2: WSHSY, SAAADI. This CDR3 contains 14 residues. The CDR3 is CASIEGGRGYEQFF. The DNA of the CDR3 is TGCGCCAGCATAGAGGGCGGGAGAGGTTATGAGCAGTTCTTC.

This clonotype was seen a few times. J is TRBJ2-4 and V is TRBV18, with 8 positions matching TRBD1. Germline V CDR1 and CDR2: KGHSH, LQKENI. Trimming at V came to 2 bases and at J to 5 bases, leaving 11 bases not matched to a gene. The CDR3 has 17 amino acids. The CDR3 DNA reads TGTGCCAGCTCACCAACTCTGACGGACAGGGCCCAAAACATTCAGTACTTC. It is translated as CASSPTLTDRAQNIQYF.

In this sample, this clonotype turned up a few times. The rearrangement links TRBV12-3 or TRBV12-4 to TRBJ1-1; 9 nucleotides line up with TRBD1. This CDR3 region has 15 residues. V dropped 8 bases and J dropped 3; count of bases not matched to a gene: 10. This chain's CDR3 is CASRSYRQGDTEAFF. CDR3 in DNA: TGTGCCAGCCGTTCTTATCGACAGGGGGACACTGAAGCTTTCTTT.

In this sample, this clonotype turned up many times. The CDR3 loop reads CASSSEGISLLYNEQFF. Here the CDR3 DNA reads TGTGCCAGCAGCTCGGAGGGGATAAGCCTTCTTTACAATGAGCAGTTCTTC. V gene TRBV7-8 combines with J gene TRBJ2-1, with D tentatively TRBD2 (6 bases). V was pared by 4 bases and J by 4 bases, with 20 bases between. The CDR3 covers 17 residues. CDR1 and CDR2 (germline): SGHVS, FQNEAQ.

This clonotype was found many times. The chain couples TRBV5-1 to TRBJ2-3; D may be TRBD1 or TRBD2 (5 bases each). Trimming left V 0 bases short and J 3 bases short, with 14 bases between. CDR1 SGHRS and CDR2 YFSETQ come from the germline V gene. The CDR3 has 16 residues. The CDR3 protein is CASSLAGTKGTDTQYF. The CDR3 bases are TGCGCCAGCAGCTTGGCGGGGACGAAGGGGACAGATACGCAGTATTTT. The whole variable domain, remainder taken from reference TRBV5-1 and TRBJ2-3, is KAGVTQTPRYLIKTRGQQVTLSCSPISGHRSVSWYQQTPGQGLQFLFEYFSETQRNKGNFPGRFSGRQFSNSRSEMNVSTLELGDSALYLCASSLAGTKGTDTQYFGPGTRLTVL.

This clonotype was recorded at least ten times. This chain connects TRBV29-1 to TRBJ2-3; D may correspond to TRBD1 or TRBD2 (5 bases each). Looked up from germline, CDR1 is SQVTM and CDR2 is ANQGSEA. The V gene lost 3 bases and the J gene lost 11 bases, with 12 bases spanning the gap. This CDR3 comprises 11 residues. The CDR3 loop is CSVDGTPLQYF. The DNA of the CDR3 is TGCAGCGTTGATGGGACCCCTTTGCAGTATTTT.

This clonotype was seen repeatedly, ten times or more. V usage is TRBV28 and J usage is TRBJ1-6, with 7 positions matching TRBD1. The CDR3 consists of 16 residues. The germline V gene encodes CDR1 MDHEN and CDR2 SYDVKM. Trimming removed 4 bases from V and 7 bases from J; junction bases left unmatched: 10. The CDR3 sequence: CASSSLEGARNSPLHF. CDR3 DNA sequence: TGTGCCAGCAGTTCCCTAGAGGGGGCGCGCAATTCACCCCTCCACTTT.

This clonotype occurred many times. CDR3: CASRRLAGNNEQFF. CDR3 nucleotide sequence: TGTGCCAGCAGAAGACTAGCGGGTAACAATGAGCAGTTCTTC. The chain couples TRBV6-5 to TRBJ2-1; 10 nucleotides align to TRBD2. The CDR3 consists of 14 residues. The germline gives CDR1 MNHEY, CDR2 SVGAGI. J was trimmed by 5 bases and V by 6 bases; bases with no gene match: 4.

This clonotype was seen a handful of times. This rearrangement joins TRBV27 to TRBJ2-1; 8 bases fit TRBD1. CDR3 size: 15 residues. Germline trimming cut 0 bases from V and 3 bases from J; bases unmatched to any gene: 1. The V gene's germline CDR1 is MNHEY and CDR2 SMNVEV (reference sequence). As DNA, the CDR3 is TGTGCCAGCAGTTTATCCGGACAGGGCTACAATGAGCAGTTCTTC. Protein: CASSLSGQGYNEQFF.

The sample holds many counts of this clonotype. The chain recombines TRBV12-3 or TRBV12-4 with TRBJ2-1, with 12 bases fitting TRBD2. J gave up 8 bases and V 6 bases, and 5 bases lay outside the gene matches. The length of the CDR3 is 14 residues. In nucleotides, the CDR3 is TGTGCCAGCAGATCGACTAGCGGGAGCCATGAGCAGTTCTTC. Its translation is CASRSTSGSHEQFF.

This clonotype occurred many times. The chain joins TRBV5-1 to TRBJ2-7, with a weak D call TRBD2 (5 bases). The CDR3 is 14 residues long. The germline gives CDR1 SGHRS, CDR2 YFSETQ. V was trimmed by 4 bases and J by 3 bases, leaving 14 bases between them. The CDR3 reads CASSPLVRDYEQYF. Here the CDR3 DNA reads TGCGCCAGCAGCCCCCTGGTACGGGACTACGAGCAGTACTTC. The entire variable domain, with the rest obtained from reference TRBV5-1 and TRBJ2-7, is as follows: KAGVTQTPRYLIKTRGQQVTLSCSPISGHRSVSWYQQTPGQGLQFLFEYFSETQRNKGNFPGRFSGRQFSNSRSEMNVSTLELGDSALYLCASSPLVRDYEQYFGPGTRLTVT.

This clonotype was detected many times. This rearrangement joins TRBV29-1 to TRBJ2-3; TRBD1 matches 8 bases. The ends lost 6 bases at V and 3 bases at J; junction bases unmatched: 8. Germline CDR1 and CDR2: SQVTM and ANQGSEA. The CDR3 spans 14 residues. CDR3 in amino acids: CSVPGTGLTDTQYF. CDR3 coding DNA: TGCAGCGTCCCCGGGACAGGCCTTACAGATACGCAGTATTTT.

As DNA, the CDR3 is TGTGCCAGCAGTGCTAGGCTCCGAACCGGGGAGCTGTTTTTT. Residues: CASSARLRTGELFF. The chain employs TRBV6-1 and TRBJ2-2; no reliable D call. V dropped 4 bases and J dropped 5 bases, with 11 bases sitting between them. This CDR3 comprises 14 residues. Germline V lookup: CDR1 MNHNS, CDR2 SASEGT.

This clonotype came up many times. V usage is TRBV24-1 and J usage is TRBJ2-1, with 7 bases aligning to TRBD2. The germline gives CDR1 KGHDR, CDR2 SFDVKD. The CDR3 is 15 amino acids. Trimming removed 4 bases from V and 1 base from J; junction bases left unmatched: 3. The CDR3 spells CATSDPAGSYNEQFF. The CDR3 nucleotides are TGTGCCACCAGTGACCCAGCGGGGTCCTACAATGAGCAGTTCTTC.

The table lists this clonotype with many counts. The chain links TRBV7-2 to TRBJ1-2, with 7 nucleotides matching TRBD1. This CDR3 contains 16 residues. Per germline, CDR1 SGHTA and CDR2 FQGNSA. The trim removed 1 base at V and 7 bases at J, leaving 12 bases unmatched. The CDR3 nucleotides read TGTGCCAGCAGCTTAGTGCCTCGACAGGGTGGTACTGGCTACACCTTC. Translation gives CASSLVPRQGGTGYTF.

This clonotype was detected many times. This chain links TRBV29-1 with TRBJ1-2; no definite D call. CDR3 size: 13 residues. The ends were cut back, 3 bases at V and 7 bases at J, with 15 bases in the middle. The germline V gene has CDR1 SQVTM and CDR2 ANQGSEA. The CDR3 here is CSVEAGSYFGYTF. The DNA of the CDR3 is TGCAGCGTTGAGGCGGGAAGCTATTTTGGCTACACCTTC.

The chain has TRBV4-3 and TRBJ2-7; 11 bases align to TRBD2. The J segment lost 4 bases and the V segment lost 1 base, leaving 15 bases of the junction unmatched. Germline V lookup: CDR1 LGHNA, CDR2 YSLEER. The CDR3 contains 19 residues. The CDR3 loop is CASSQGPTGTSGDEYEQYF. The CDR3 DNA reads TGCGCCAGCAGCCAAGGGCCAACAGGGACTAGCGGAGACGAGTACGAGCAGTACTTC.

This clonotype was seen at least ten times. The J gene is TRBJ2-1, the V gene TRBV29-1; TRBD2 might be the D (5 bases). This CDR3 spans 14 amino acids. The germline gives CDR1 SQVTM, CDR2 ANQGSEA. Trimming left V 4 bases short and J 4 bases short, with 14 bases between. The CDR3: CSVGDYKAYNEQFF. The CDR3 DNA reads as TGCAGCGTTGGTGACTACAAGGCATACAATGAGCAGTTCTTC.

This clonotype was seen ten or more times. The chain joins TRBV7-9 to TRBJ2-1; perhaps TRBD1 as D (6 bases). Germline-derived CDR1 and CDR2 are SEHNR and FQNEAQ (reference sequence). There are 11 residues in the CDR3. Deletions cut 6 bases from V and 10 bases from J, with 10 bases between. The CDR3 sequence is CASRQGWEQFF. The CDR3 DNA is TGTGCCAGCAGACAGGGTTGGGAGCAGTTCTTC.

This clonotype was counted many times. The J gene is TRBJ2-3, the V gene TRBV5-1; 8 bases fit TRBD2. The trim removed 4 bases at V and 1 base at J, leaving 5 bases unmatched. The CDR3 has 15 amino acids. The germline gives CDR1 SGHRS, CDR2 YFSETQ. CDR3 residues: CASSAGTSRTDTQYF. The CDR3 region has the DNA TGCGCCAGCAGCGCCGGGACTAGTCGCACAGATACGCAGTATTTT.

This clonotype appeared a few times. The V and J genes are TRBV27 and TRBJ2-1; 8 bases map to TRBD1. Germline V gives CDR1 MNHEY, CDR2 SMNVEV (reference sequence). After removal of 4 bases from V and 2 bases from J, the junction contained 13 bases not matched to a gene. This CDR3 region has 18 residues. CDR3: CASSSQDSQGVAYNEQFF. Here the CDR3 DNA reads TGTGCCAGCAGTTCCCAAGATTCACAGGGGGTGGCCTACAATGAGCAGTTCTTC.

This clonotype has a handful of counts. The J gene is TRBJ1-3, the V gene TRBV12-3 or TRBV12-4; the D is unclear. The germline V and J ends were trimmed by 7 bases and 0 bases, with 7 bases remaining between them. This CDR3 region has 13 residues. DNA of the CDR3: TGTGCCAGCATGCCGGCCTCTGGAAACACCATATATTTT. The encoded protein is CASMPASGNTIYF.

This clonotype was seen at least ten times. The gene calls are TRBV6-2 or TRBV6-3 and TRBJ2-5; D remains ambiguous. Germline-derived CDR1 and CDR2 are MNHEY and SVGEGT. The CDR3 sequence is 21 residues long. Trimming removed 0 bases from V and 0 bases from J, with 26 bases in between. The CDR3 DNA follows: TGTGCCAGCAGTTACTCGAAGTCGCTAAGCTATTCGAGCGCGGACCAAGAGACCCAGTACTTC. Encoded protein: CASSYSKSLSYSSADQETQYF.